Shown below are 14 T cell receptor beta chains from a single sample sequenced in a study of low-dose radiotherapy and immunotherapy resistance in tumors. Documented time point: before trial treatment. The authors amplified TCRs for about 20 PCR cycles with a constant-region primer and a V-primer adapter. TCRdb ran MiXCR on the reads and lists one entry per CDR3 protein. The sample has about 46,000 distinct CDR3 sequences; 12% are singletons. This sample comprised PBMCs, obtained before treatment. The receptors come from a female donor with ovarian cancer.

This clonotype is large in the sample. The CDR3: CASSPGREQFF. CDR3 DNA: TGTGCCAGCAGTCCGGGACGTGAGCAGTTCTTC. This sequence joins TRBV6-5 and TRBJ2-1, with D possibly being TRBD1 or TRBD2 (5 bases each). The CDR3 has 11 amino acids. V dropped 5 bases and J dropped 9 bases, with 8 bases sitting between them. CDR1 is MNHEY and CDR2 is SVGAGI in the germline V gene.

This clonotype was detected many times. The chain joins TRBV5-1 to TRBJ1-6; possible D gene TRBD1, 5 bases. V was pared by 6 bases and J by 6 bases, with 10 bases between. This CDR3 is 13 amino acids long. Germline assignment: CDR1 SGHRS and CDR2 YFSETQ. The CDR3 protein is CASNRDGNSPLHF. The CDR3 DNA reads TGCGCCAGCAACCGGGACGGTAATTCACCCCTCCACTTT.

In this sample, this clonotype turned up many times. The gene calls are TRBV5-1 and TRBJ2-7, with 8 bases lining up with TRBD2. V lost 0 bases and J lost 2; bases outside the gene matches: 4. The CDR3 sequence is 15 residues long. Germline values: CDR1 SGHRS, CDR2 YFSETQ. The CDR3 nucleotides are TGCGCCAGCAGCTTGGTGGTAGCGGGGACCTACGAGCAGTACTTC. Translation: CASSLVVAGTYEQYF. Full variable domain (remainder filled in from reference TRBV5-1 and TRBJ2-7): KAGVTQTPRYLIKTRGQQVTLSCSPISGHRSVSWYQQTPGQGLQFLFEYFSETQRNKGNFPGRFSGRQFSNSRSEMNVSTLELGDSALYLCASSLVVAGTYEQYFGPGTRLTVT.

This clonotype was seen repeatedly, ten times or more. This chain links TRBV2 with TRBJ2-3; 12 nucleotides line up with TRBD2. This CDR3 region has 18 residues. Germline V CDR1 and CDR2: SNHLY, FYNNEI. Losses at the gene ends were 6 bases for V and 3 bases for J; bases not matched to a gene: 13. In DNA, the CDR3 is TGTGCCAGCAGCGCGGATCCCCTACTAGCGGGGGGTACAGATACGCAGTATTTT. Protein product: CASSADPLLAGGTDTQYF.

The table lists this clonotype with many counts. The chain is built from TRBV12-3 or TRBV12-4 and TRBJ1-5; 8 positions match TRBD1. Trimming at V came to 7 bases and at J to 6 bases, leaving 5 bases not matched to a gene. The CDR3 extends over 13 amino acids. CDR3 loop: CASNQGAGQPQHF. The DNA for the CDR3 is TGTGCCAGCAACCAGGGGGCAGGTCAGCCCCAGCATTTT.

In this sample, this clonotype turned up many times. The V call is TRBV2, the J call TRBJ1-1; 8 bases align to TRBD1. From germline, CDR1 is SNHLY and CDR2 FYNNEI. The V gene end was trimmed by 7 bases and the J gene end by 4 bases; junction bases not matched to a gene: 8. The CDR3 length is 14 residues. CDR3 nucleotide sequence: TGTGCCAGCAAGGGGCAGGGGGCCGGCACTGAAGCTTTCTTT. It is translated as CASKGQGAGTEAFF. Full variable domain (remainder filled in from reference TRBV2 and TRBJ1-1): EPEVTQTPSHQVTQMGQEVILRCVPISNHLYFYWYRQILGQKVEFLVSFYNNEISEKSEIFDDQFSVERPDGSNFTLKIRSTKLEDSAMYFCASKGQGAGTEAFFGQGTRLTVV.

V gene TRBV6-5 combines with J gene TRBJ1-6, with TRBD1 as a possible D gene (5 bases). The CDR3 spans 15 residues. V was pared by 6 bases and J by 10 bases, with 19 bases between. Germline values: CDR1 MNHEY, CDR2 SVGAGI. The CDR3 DNA sequence: TGTGCCAGCAGCTGGGACCGCGTATCGATCTCACCCCTCCACTTT. Protein: CASSWDRVSISPLHF.

This clonotype was detected ten times or more. The chain couples TRBV4-3 to TRBJ2-1; no definite D call. CDR3 length: 13 amino acids. V lost 2 bases, J lost 6 bases, and 8 bases lay in between. CDR1 is LGHNA, CDR2 YSLEER, per germline. The CDR3 protein is CASSQQGINEQFF. The CDR3 nucleotides are TGCGCCAGCAGCCAACAAGGTATCAATGAGCAGTTCTTC.

Of note for this clonotype: The junction departs from the called germline gene at one end, perhaps through a read error. The V call is TRBV6-1, the J call TRBJ1-5; the D gene is possibly TRBD1 (5 bases). Germline V gene lookup returns CDR1 MNHNS and CDR2 SASEGT. This CDR3 spans 14 amino acids. CDR3 DNA: TGTGCCTGCAGCGCCAAAGACGGGGGTCAGCCCCAGCATTTT. Translation: CACSAKDGGQPQHF.

This clonotype was seen only a few times. The CDR3 region has the DNA TGTGCCAGCAGTTACTCGACGGGGGGGGGTCGAGATACGCAGTATTTT. Amino acids: CASSYSTGGGRDTQYF. The V gene is TRBV6-6, the J gene TRBJ2-3, with TRBD2 matching over 8 bases. The CDR3 length is 16 residues. The germline V gene has CDR1 MNHNY and CDR2 SVGAGI (reference sequence). V dropped 0 bases and J dropped 5; count of bases not matched to a gene: 7.

This clonotype was seen ten or more times. J is TRBJ2-7 and V is TRBV7-9; D not resolved. Trimming left V 5 bases short and J 0 bases short, with 14 bases between. The CDR3 runs 15 residues. In germline, CDR1 is SEHNR, CDR2 FQNEAQ (reference sequence). CDR3 bases: TGTGCCAGCAGCGTTGGGCACAGCACCTCCTACGAGCAGTACTTC. Protein: CASSVGHSTSYEQYF.

This clonotype was counted at least ten times. V is TRBV6-2 or TRBV6-3 and J is TRBJ2-7, with 11 bases aligning to TRBD2. V was pared by 8 bases and J by 2 bases, with 8 bases of the junction left unmatched. Germline V gene data show CDR1 as MNHEY and CDR2 as SVGEGT. This CDR3 contains 15 residues. CDR3 nucleotides: TGTGCCAGCGTTACCGGGACTAGCGGTGCCTACGAGCAGTACTTC. Translated, it gives CASVTGTSGAYEQYF.

This clonotype appeared many times. The chain has TRBV2 and TRBJ2-5; D may match TRBD1 or TRBD2 (5 bases each). The CDR3 runs to 14 residues. Germline CDR1 SNHLY, CDR2 FYNNEI. V was shortened by 5 bases and J by 6 bases, with 16 bases between the two germline ends. For the CDR3, the DNA is TGTGCCAGCAGTAGAACGGGGCAGGGCCAGACCCAGTACTTC. This translates into CASSRTGQGQTQYF.

The rearrangement links TRBV2 to TRBJ2-7; a weak D match, TRBD1 (6 bases). V was cut by 6 bases and J by 3 bases, with 18 bases left in between. The germline gives CDR1 SNHLY, CDR2 FYNNEI. CDR3 size: 15 residues. Written as DNA, the CDR3 is TGTGCCAGCAGGCCCAGGACAGATTCTAACTACGAGCAGTACTTC. This gives the protein CASRPRTDSNYEQYF. The entire variable domain, with the rest obtained from reference TRBV2 and TRBJ2-7, is as follows: EPEVTQTPSHQVTQMGQEVILRCVPISNHLYFYWYRQILGQKVEFLVSFYNNEISEKSEIFDDQFSVERPDGSNFTLKIRSTKLEDSAMYFCASRPRTDSNYEQYFGPGTRLTVT.